These 20 T cell receptor beta chains were sequenced from one sample in a study of immune reconstitution after stem cell transplant in scleroderma (dated by TCRdb to 2016 to 2017). The library was obtained by RT-PCR. Sequencing was performed on an Illumina MiSeq. The public reads were quality trimmed at Q25 with fastp and then assembled into clones with MiXCR by TCRdb, keeping productive beta chains. Entries are consolidated by CDR3 protein sequence, retaining the most common genes and DNA. The sample table lists 6,000 or so distinct CDR3 sequences, 7% to 9% of them with a count of one. Roughly 9.1% of the sample is taken by the ten largest. Sampling was done before or after autologous hematopoietic stem cell transplantation (not recorded which). These receptors all come from a male donor with systemic sclerosis.

By share of the sample, this clonotype is medium-sized. The V gene is TRBV28, the J gene TRBJ1-1, with D unclear. Deletions cut 4 bases from V and 7 bases from J, with 7 bases between. From germline, CDR1 is MDHEN and CDR2 SYDVKM. This CDR3 is built from 11 residues. In DNA, the CDR3 is TGTGCCAGCAGTTCTACCCGTGAAGCTTTCTTT. Its translation is CASSSTREAFF.

This clonotype has more than one count but fewer than ten. The rearrangement links TRBV5-1 to TRBJ1-3; 7 nucleotides align to TRBD1. V shed 0 bases and J 4 bases; nucleotides not matched to a gene: 10. The CDR3 covers 17 residues. Per the germline V gene, CDR1 is SGHRS and CDR2 is YFSETQ. CDR3 coding DNA: TGCGCCAGCAGCTTGGAATGTAGGGGGCTTATCGGAAACACCATATATTTT. It is translated as CASSLECRGLIGNTIYF.

In this sample, this clonotype is medium-sized (0.01 to 0.1%). This rearrangement joins TRBV20-1 to TRBJ2-1; TRBD2 matches at 9 bases. Germline V gene data show CDR1 as DFQATT and CDR2 as SNEGSKA (reference sequence). J gave up 1 base and V 6 bases, and 4 bases lay outside the gene matches. This CDR3 is 14 amino acids long. The CDR3 is CSAQREASYNEQFF. The CDR3 DNA reads as TGCAGTGCGCAGCGGGAGGCATCCTACAATGAGCAGTTCTTC.

This chain uses TRBV6-6 with TRBJ1-2; 9 nucleotides match TRBD1. Per the germline V gene, CDR1 is MNHNY and CDR2 is SVGAGI (reference sequence). V trimming: 0 bases; J trimming: 2 bases; junction bases outside the gene matches: 7. This CDR3 is built from 17 residues. CDR3 sequence (DNA): TGTGCCAGCAGTTACTCGATTAGGGACAGGGTGAACTATGGCTACACCTTC. This sequence encodes CASSYSIRDRVNYGYTF.

V and J are TRBV20-1 and TRBJ1-5; TRBD1 might be the D (5 bases). CDR3 length: 12 residues. The germline V gene has CDR1 DFQATT and CDR2 SNEGSKA (reference sequence). V was pared by 3 bases and J by 4 bases, with 7 bases between. The CDR3 sequence is CSARGGNQPQHF. DNA for the CDR3: TGCAGTGCTAGGGGGGGGAATCAGCCCCAGCATTTT.

A note on this clonotype: This may arise from a read error, as a much more abundant clone is one base away. This sequence joins TRBV25-1 and TRBJ2-5; D not certain. Deletions cut 4 bases from V and 1 base from J, with 13 bases between. CDR1 is MGHDK and CDR2 is SYGVNS in the germline V gene. CDR3 length: 15 amino acids. CDR3 amino acids: CASSARVGFQETQYF. CDR3 nucleotides: TGTGCCAGCAGTGCACGGGTCGGGTTCCAAGAGACCCAGTACTTC.

The chain carries TRBV6-2 or TRBV6-3 and TRBJ2-3; TRBD1 matches at 9 bases. The V and J ends lost 5 bases and 0 bases, in that order; junction bases with no gene match: 0. Germline V gene data show CDR1 as MNHEY and CDR2 as SVGEGT. This CDR3 comprises 14 residues. The CDR3 DNA follows: TGTGCCAGCAGTGACAGGGGGAGCACAGATACGCAGTATTTT. This sequence encodes CASSDRGSTDTQYF.

This chain uses TRBV28 with TRBJ1-1; no definite D call. CDR3 length: 16 amino acids. V was trimmed by 4 bases and J by 5 bases, leaving 20 bases between them. Germline assignment: CDR1 MDHEN and CDR2 SYDVKM. CDR3 sequence reads: CASSSPPDAGRTEAFF. The CDR3 DNA is TGTGCCAGCAGTTCCCCACCGGACGCTGGGAGGACTGAAGCTTTCTTT.

This clonotype was counted between two and nine times. The rearrangement links TRBV28 to TRBJ2-1; D is undetermined. With 5 bases removed from V and 5 bases from J, the gap between germline ends came to 4 bases. This CDR3 is 11 amino acids long. Germline CDR1 and CDR2: MDHEN and SYDVKM. CDR3 in DNA: TGTGCCAGCAGTCCCCACAATGAGCAGTTCTTC. Protein: CASSPHNEQFF.

This CDR3 is CSATSFYWRGEGNTDNEQFF. The CDR3 DNA is TGCAGTGCCACCTCTTTCTACTGGAGGGGAGAGGGGAATACGGACAATGAGCAGTTCTTC. V and J are TRBV20-1 and TRBJ2-1, with D possibly TRBD2 on 6 matching bases. Germline V gives CDR1 DFQATT, CDR2 SNEGSKA (reference sequence). This CDR3 contains 20 residues. V lost 6 bases and J lost 5, with 35 bases in between.

The chain links TRBV5-1 to TRBJ2-7; D possibly corresponds to TRBD1 (5 bases). The CDR3 runs to 13 residues. The V gene's germline CDR1 is SGHRS and CDR2 YFSETQ. The V gene lost 0 bases and the J gene lost 5 bases, with 9 bases spanning the gap. The CDR3 coding sequence is TGCGCCAGCAGCTTGGCTGGGGCACACGAGCAGTACTTC. Its translation is CASSLAGAHEQYF.

This clonotype is labeled as medium-sized (0.01 to 0.1%). V usage is TRBV5-1 and J usage is TRBJ2-7, with 11 nucleotides matching TRBD2. The CDR3 is made up of 15 amino acids. Per germline, CDR1 SGHRS and CDR2 YFSETQ. With V trimmed by 4 bases and J by 0 bases, 3 bases remained unmatched. The chain's CDR3 is CASSVLAGGSYEQYF. CDR3 coding DNA: TGCGCCAGCAGCGTCCTAGCGGGAGGCTCCTACGAGCAGTACTTC.

This clonotype occurred a few times. CDR3 protein: CASSRNEVRTGELFF. The CDR3 DNA sequence: TGCGCCAGCAGCCGAAACGAGGTTCGCACCGGGGAGCTGTTTTTT. This chain links TRBV5-1 with TRBJ2-2, with D unresolved. Germline lookup yields CDR1 SGHRS and CDR2 YFSETQ. The CDR3 covers 15 residues. Deletions cut 4 bases from V and 4 bases from J, with 14 bases between.

This chain links TRBV20-1 with TRBJ1-2; maybe TRBD1 (6 bases). With 3 bases removed from V and 10 bases from J, the gap between germline ends came to 15 bases. Germline lookup yields CDR1 DFQATT and CDR2 SNEGSKA (reference sequence). The CDR3 extends over 12 amino acids. CDR3 DNA sequence: TGCAGTGCTAGCCCAGGGGTGGAGCCCTACACCTTC. Its protein is CSASPGVEPYTF.

This clonotype has more than one count but fewer than ten. The chain recombines TRBV7-7 with TRBJ2-1; the D call may be TRBD1 or TRBD2 (6 bases each). The V end lost 0 bases, the J end lost 6 bases, and 9 bases lay between the germline ends. This CDR3 contains 14 residues. Germline assignment: CDR1 SSHAT and CDR2 FNYEAQ (reference sequence). The CDR3 DNA is TGTGCCAGCAGCTTAGCAGGGGGAGGCAATGAGCAGTTCTTC. Protein: CASSLAGGGNEQFF.

This clonotype has a handful of counts. The chain recombines TRBV27 with TRBJ1-5; D is unclear. CDR1 MNHEY and CDR2 SMNVEV come from the germline V gene (reference sequence). CDR3 length: 12 residues. V was trimmed by 11 bases and J by 5 bases, leaving 13 bases between them. The CDR3 bases are TGTGCCTACCGGGATAGTCATCAGCCCCAGCATTTT. It yields the protein CAYRDSHQPQHF.

The V and J genes are TRBV7-2 and TRBJ1-4; TRBD1 is a possible D gene (6 bases). Germline lookup yields CDR1 SGHTA and CDR2 FQGNSA. CDR3 size: 15 residues. Trimming took off 5 bases at V and 5 bases at J, with 15 bases between the two ends. This CDR3 is CASSQQGSRNEKLFF. DNA of the CDR3: TGTGCCAGCAGCCAACAGGGATCCAGGAATGAAAAACTGTTTTTT.

This clonotype was counted between two and nine times. The chain combines TRBV30 with TRBJ2-7, with D possibly being TRBD2 (5 bases). The CDR3 extends over 12 amino acids. The germline V gene has CDR1 GTSNPN and CDR2 SVGIG (reference sequence). Trimming shortened V by 0 bases and J by 6 bases, and 9 bases separated the two germline ends. CDR3 region: CAWSVLVGEQYF. CDR3 bases: TGTGCCTGGAGTGTACTAGTAGGCGAGCAGTACTTC.

In its sample, this clonotype was seen a few times. The chain links TRBV6-5 to TRBJ1-1; D is ambiguous. The CDR3 runs to 13 residues. V lost 5 bases to trimming and J lost 1 base, with 8 bases between them. Germline V CDR1 and CDR2: MNHEY, SVGAGI. The CDR3 nucleotides are TGTGCCAGCAGTCCAATCGAGAACACTGAAGCTTTCTTT. This gives the protein CASSPIENTEAFF.

This chain joins TRBV15 and TRBJ1-1; tentatively, D is TRBD1 (5 bases). The CDR3 length is 14 residues. V lost 5 bases to trimming and J lost 4 bases, with 14 bases between them. Germline-derived CDR1 and CDR2 are LNHNV and YYDKDF (reference sequence). CDR3 sequence: CATSEPGGGTEAFF. The DNA of the CDR3 is TGTGCCACCAGCGAACCAGGTGGGGGCACTGAAGCTTTCTTT.